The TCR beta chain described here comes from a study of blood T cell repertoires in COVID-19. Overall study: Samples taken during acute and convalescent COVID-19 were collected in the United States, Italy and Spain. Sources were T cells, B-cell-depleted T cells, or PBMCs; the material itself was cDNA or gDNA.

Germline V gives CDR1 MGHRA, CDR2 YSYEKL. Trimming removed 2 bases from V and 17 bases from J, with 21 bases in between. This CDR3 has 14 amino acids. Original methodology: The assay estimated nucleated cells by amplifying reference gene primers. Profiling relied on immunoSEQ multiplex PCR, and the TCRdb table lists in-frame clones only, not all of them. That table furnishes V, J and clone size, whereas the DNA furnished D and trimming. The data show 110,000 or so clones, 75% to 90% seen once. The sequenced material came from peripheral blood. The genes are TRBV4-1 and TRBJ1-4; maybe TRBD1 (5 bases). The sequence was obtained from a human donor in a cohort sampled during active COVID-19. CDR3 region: CASSQQDTLMPRFF. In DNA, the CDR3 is TGCGCCAGCAGCCAACAGGACACGCTAATGCCGCGTTTTTTT.